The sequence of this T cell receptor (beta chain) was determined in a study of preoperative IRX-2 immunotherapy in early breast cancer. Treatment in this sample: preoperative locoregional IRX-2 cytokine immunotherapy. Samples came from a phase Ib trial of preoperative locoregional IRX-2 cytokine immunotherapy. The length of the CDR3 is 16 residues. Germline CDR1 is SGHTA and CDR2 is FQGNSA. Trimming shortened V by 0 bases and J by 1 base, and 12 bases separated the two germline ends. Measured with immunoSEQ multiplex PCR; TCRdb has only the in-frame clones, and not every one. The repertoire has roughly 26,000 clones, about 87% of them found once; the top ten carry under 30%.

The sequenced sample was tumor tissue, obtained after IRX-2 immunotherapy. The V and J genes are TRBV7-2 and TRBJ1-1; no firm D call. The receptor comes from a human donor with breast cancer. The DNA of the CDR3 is TGTGCCAGCAGCTTAGCGCGTGGACTACCGAACACTGAAGCTTTCTTT. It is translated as CASSLARGLPNTEAFF. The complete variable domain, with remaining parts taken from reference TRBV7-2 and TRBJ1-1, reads GAGVSQSPSNKVTEKGKDVELRCDPISGHTALYWYRQSLGQGLEFLIYFQGNSAPDKSGLPSDRFSAERTGGSVSTLTIQRTQQEDSAVYLCASSLARGLPNTEAFFGQGTRLTVV.